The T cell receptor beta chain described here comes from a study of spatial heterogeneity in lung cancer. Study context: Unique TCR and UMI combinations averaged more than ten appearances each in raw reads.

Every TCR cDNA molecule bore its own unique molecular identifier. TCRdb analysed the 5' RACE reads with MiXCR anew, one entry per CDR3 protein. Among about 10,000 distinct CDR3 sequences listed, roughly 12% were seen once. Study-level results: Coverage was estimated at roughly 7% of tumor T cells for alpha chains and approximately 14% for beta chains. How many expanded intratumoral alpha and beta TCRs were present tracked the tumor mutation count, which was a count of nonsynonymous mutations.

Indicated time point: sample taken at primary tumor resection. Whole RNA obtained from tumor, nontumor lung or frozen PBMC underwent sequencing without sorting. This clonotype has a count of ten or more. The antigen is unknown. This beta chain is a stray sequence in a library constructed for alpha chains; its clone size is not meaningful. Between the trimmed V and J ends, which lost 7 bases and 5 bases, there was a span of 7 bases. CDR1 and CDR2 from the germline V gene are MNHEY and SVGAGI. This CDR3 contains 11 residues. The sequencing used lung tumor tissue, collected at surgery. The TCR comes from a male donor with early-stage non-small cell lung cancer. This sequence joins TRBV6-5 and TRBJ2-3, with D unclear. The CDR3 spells CASNWGDTQYF. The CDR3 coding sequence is TGTGCCAGCAACTGGGGAGATACGCAGTATTTT.